The source of this T cell receptor (beta chain) is a study of molecular identifiers for immune sequencing clone quantification. The overall study: In replicates, the authors split RNA from approximately 20,000 or 100,000 naive CD8 cells five ways and sequenced four. Study-wide findings and caveats: Effector cells had over 99% of their molecules in clones above 20 RNA copies, while naive cells had under 1%.

TCR libraries were built in bulk with a published protocol and specific TCR primers. MiXCR, applied by TCRdb to the PCR reads, yields one record per CDR3 protein. The repertoire holds some 12,000 distinct CDR3 sequences, with approximately 18% as singletons. In its sample, this clonotype was seen many times. Its specificity is unknown. A CD8+CD4-CCR7+CD45RA+ phenotype served as the sorting definition for naive CD8 T cells. The TCR originated in a human donor in good health. Some libraries in this study had Jurkat cell RNA spiked in. The sample taken for sequencing was naive CD8+ T cells from blood, with Jurkat cell RNA spiked in. Described subset: FACS-sorted CD8+CD4-CCR7+CD45RA+ naive T cells.

CDR3 bases: TGTGCCAGCAGTCCCCAGTCAGATACGCAGTATTTT. This gives the protein CASSPQSDTQYF. The chain links TRBV12-3 or TRBV12-4 to TRBJ2-3; D ambiguous. This CDR3 is built from 12 residues. The V end was cut by 5 bases, the J end by 4 bases, with 7 bases between.